Each of the 21 T cell receptor beta chains below was sequenced from the same sample in a study of blood T cells in healthy people across ages. Next came a second PCR, run for about 6 to 12 cycles, which used a sample-barcoded 5' primer along with a J-beta primer mix. In TCRdb, the 5' RACE reads were re-called with MiXCR into one record per CDR3 protein. The table has about a million distinct CDR3 sequences, around 49% seen once; the top ten hold 10% to 15%. Input material: blood. The receptors shown here come from a man younger than 40 in good health.

On this clonotype: Sequence at one end of the junction differs from germline and may be a read error. The chain couples TRBV4-3 to TRBJ2-7; TRBD1 aligns across 8 bases. This CDR3 contains 14 residues. Germline V gene lookup returns CDR1 LGHNA and CDR2 YSLEER. CDR3 residues: CASSRGQGSDEQYF. The CDR3 DNA reads as TGCGCCAGCAGCCGAGGACAGGGCTCCGACGAGCAGTATTTC.

The V gene is TRBV5-5, the J gene TRBJ2-7; TRBD2 aligns across 12 bases. The length of the CDR3 is 17 residues. V lost 5 bases to trimming and J lost 0 bases; unmatched junction nucleotides: 9. Germline-derived CDR1 and CDR2 are SGHKS and YYEKEE (reference sequence). CDR3 DNA: TGTGCCAGCAGTCCTGGACTAGCGGGAATTAACTCCTACGAGCAGTACTTC. Translating gives CASSPGLAGINSYEQYF.

This sequence joins TRBV4-3 and TRBJ1-1, with D perhaps matching TRBD1 (6 bases). This CDR3 contains 13 residues. The V gene's germline CDR1 is LGHNA and CDR2 YSLEER. Between the trimmed V and J ends, which lost 2 bases and 7 bases, there was a span of 11 bases. The CDR3: CASSQLGQDEAFF. In DNA, the CDR3 is TGCGCCAGCAGCCAACTGGGACAAGATGAAGCTTTCTTT.

The chain recombines TRBV4-3 with TRBJ2-5; TRBD1 matches at 10 bases. The assigned J gene may be wrong: the sequence end matches TRBJ2-7 better. CDR1 and CDR2 (germline): LGHNA, YSLEER. The CDR3 is 15 amino acids. This CDR3 is CASSRTGQGFNEQYF. CDR3 bases: TGCGCCAGCAGCCGAACGGGACAGGGGTTCAACGAGCAGTACTTC.

Worth noting for this clonotype: Relative to the germline gene, one junction end is altered; a read error may explain this. This chain uses TRBV6-2 or TRBV6-3 with TRBJ1-2, with D possibly TRBD1 on 6 matching bases. The CDR3 is 15 residues long. The germline gives CDR1 MNHEY, CDR2 SVGEGT. The CDR3 bases are TGTGCCAGCAGTACGGTGTCGGTGGGGGCCTATGACTACACCTTC. As protein: CASSTVSVGAYDYTF.

To note about this clonotype: A read error is possible here, since a much larger clone lies one base away. CDR3 in DNA: TGTGCCAGCGGTTACACGGTTGACTACGAGCAGTACTTC. Translation gives CASGYTVDYEQYF. V and J are TRBV6-6 and TRBJ2-7; D unresolved. This CDR3 is built from 13 residues. Germline-derived CDR1 and CDR2 are MNHNY and SVGAGI (reference sequence).

The chain carries TRBV5-8 and TRBJ2-3; no definite D call. Germline CDR1 and CDR2: SGHTS and YDEGEE. The CDR3 has 14 amino acids. Between the trimmed V and J ends, which lost 0 bases and 7 bases, there was a span of 12 bases. The CDR3 spells CASSLARTSYTQYF. The CDR3 coding sequence is TGTGCCAGCAGCTTGGCCCGCACGTCTTATACGCAGTATTTT.

This chain links TRBV20-1 with TRBJ1-1; D is unresolved. The CDR3 covers 16 residues. Germline CDR1 DFQATT, CDR2 SNEGSKA (reference sequence). Trimming cost V 0 bases and J 1 base, with 15 bases left between them. The CDR3 nucleotides are TGCAGTGCTAGAGAATTAGGTGGGCGGGGGAACACTGAAGCTTTCTTT. Its protein product is CSARELGGRGNTEAFF.

The rearrangement links TRBV6-1 to TRBJ2-6, with D maybe TRBD1 (5 bases). The CDR3 is 16 residues long. Germline values: CDR1 MNHNS, CDR2 SASEGT. The V end lost 5 bases, the J end lost 5 bases, and 16 bases lay between the germline ends. The CDR3 nucleotides are TGTGCCAGCAGTACAGGCAACTCCGTGCGGGCCAACGTCCTGACTTTC. Translation gives CASSTGNSVRANVLTF.

V and J are TRBV29-1 and TRBJ2-1; 12 bases map to TRBD2. The V gene's germline CDR1 is SQVTM and CDR2 ANQGSEA. The CDR3 contains 16 residues. The ends lost 4 bases at V and 13 bases at J; junction bases unmatched: 17. The CDR3 nucleotides are TGCAGCGTTGCCCCATTACTAGCGGGAGGCCTCATTCCTCAGTTCTTC. The encoded protein is CSVAPLLAGGLIPQFF.

Comment on this clonotype: One end of the junction varies from germline; a read error may be responsible. The chain combines TRBV6-2 or TRBV6-3 with TRBJ2-1, with D possibly being TRBD1 (6 bases). The CDR3 has 12 amino acids. CDR1 and CDR2 from the germline V gene are MNHEY and SVGEGT. CDR3 in DNA: TGTGCCTGCAGTTCCAGGGGATATGAGCAGTTCTTC. It encodes CACSSRGYEQFF.

A remark on this clonotype: Only one base separates this from a far larger clonotype, so it likely reflects a read error. J is TRBJ2-1 and V is TRBV28; tentatively, D is TRBD2 (6 bases). Trimming shortened V by 2 bases and J by 8 bases, and 10 bases separated the two germline ends. The germline CDR1 and CDR2 sequences are MDHEN and SYDVKM. The CDR3 has 13 amino acids. This CDR3 reads CASSLGGYDEQFF. In DNA form, the CDR3 reads TGTGCCAGCAGTTTAGGGGGGTACGATGAGCAGTTCTTC. Full variable domain (outside the CDR3, taken from reference TRBV28 and TRBJ2-1): DVKVTQSSRYLVKRTGEKVFLECVQDMDHENMFWYRQDPGLGLRLIYFSYDVKMKEKGDIPEGYSVSREKKERFSLILESASTNQTSMYLCASSLGGYDEQFFGPGTRLTVL.

The chain recombines TRBV27 with TRBJ2-7; D may be TRBD2 (5 bases). The J call may be incorrect, as the DNA end agrees better with TRBJ2-4. Germline V gives CDR1 MNHEY, CDR2 SMNVEV (reference sequence). This CDR3 contains 11 residues. As DNA, the CDR3 is TGTGCCAGCAGCGGGAATTCCATTCAGTACTTC. It is translated as CASSGNSIQYF.

The V call is TRBV20-1, the J call TRBJ1-2; 8 nucleotides align to TRBD1. This CDR3 has 14 amino acids. The germline CDR1 and CDR2 sequences are DFQATT and SNEGSKA (reference sequence). Germline trimming cut 3 bases from V and 8 bases from J; bases unmatched to any gene: 11. The CDR3 protein is CSARDREPRGGYTF. The CDR3 bases are TGCAGTGCTAGGGACAGGGAACCTCGGGGGGGCTACACCTTC.

The chain joins TRBV10-3 to TRBJ2-5, with unresolved D. CDR3 length: 13 amino acids. V was pared by 8 bases and J by 5 bases, with 15 bases between. Germline V gives CDR1 ENHRY, CDR2 SYGVKD. The CDR3 bases are TGTGCCATCCAAGGCCGCAGCTATGAGACCCAGTACTTC. This encodes CAIQGRSYETQYF.

This clonotype was picked up a small number of times. The chain links TRBV9 to TRBJ2-3, with D perhaps matching TRBD2 (5 bases). Germline lookup yields CDR1 SGDLS and CDR2 YYNGEE. The CDR3 contains 16 residues. Trimming removed 0 bases at V and 0 bases at J, with 11 bases between. The CDR3 is CASSVEGRYSTDTQYF. CDR3 coding DNA: TGTGCCAGCAGCGTAGAAGGGAGATATAGCACAGATACGCAGTATTTT.

The rearrangement links TRBV6-5 to TRBJ1-1; possibly TRBD1 for D (5 bases). The V gene lost 5 bases and the J gene lost 0 bases, with 16 bases spanning the gap. CDR1 is MNHEY, CDR2 SVGAGI, per germline. CDR3 length equals 16 residues. The CDR3 DNA is TGTGCCAGCAGTCTACGACAGATACCAATGAACACTGAAGCTTTCTTT. Translation: CASSLRQIPMNTEAFF.

This clonotype was seen only a few times. The J gene is TRBJ1-6, the V gene TRBV28; D gene unclear. V was pared by 7 bases and J by 7 bases, with 8 bases between. Germline V CDR1 and CDR2: MDHEN, SYDVKM. The CDR3 contains 12 residues. Here the CDR3 DNA reads TGTGCCAGCAATCGCAGGAATTCACCCCTCCACTTT. It specifies CASNRRNSPLHF.

The sample holds a few counts of this clonotype. CDR3 sequence: CASSHGDRNTGELFF. In DNA form, the CDR3 reads TGCGCCAGCAGCCATGGGGACAGGAACACCGGGGAGCTGTTTTTT. The chain uses TRBV4-3 and TRBJ2-2; 7 bases are shared with TRBD1. This CDR3 has 15 amino acids. The V segment lost 3 bases and the J segment 1 base; nucleotides outside the gene matches: 2. Germline-derived CDR1 and CDR2 are LGHNA and YSLEER.

The V call is TRBV10-3, the J call TRBJ2-1, with TRBD1 matching 9 bases. The CDR3 covers 14 residues. V gave up 6 bases and J gave up 7 bases; unmatched junction bases: 7. The germline V gene encodes CDR1 ENHRY and CDR2 SYGVKD. CDR3 region: CAIRAGTGRNEQFF. CDR3 nucleotide sequence: TGTGCCATCAGGGCTGGGACAGGGAGGAATGAGCAGTTCTTC.

CDR3 amino acids: CSVGGVEGQYF. In nucleotides, the CDR3 is TGCAGCGTGGGGGGAGTCGAGGGTCAGTACTTC. V usage is TRBV29-1 and J usage is TRBJ2-7; D is perhaps TRBD2 (6 bases). The CDR3 has 11 residues. Trimming pared 6 bases from V and 10 bases from J, leaving 16 bases between. The V gene's germline CDR1 is SQVTM and CDR2 ANQGSEA.